Each of the 7 T cell receptor beta chains below was sequenced from the same sample in a study of low-dose radiotherapy and immunotherapy resistance in tumors. Both TCRalpha and TCRbeta chains were reverse transcribed with V-gene-specific primers. TCR amplification ran approximately 20 PCR cycles using constant-region and V-primer adapter primers. A single record per CDR3 protein comes from TCRdb applying MiXCR to the reads. The sample lists tens of thousands of distinct CDR3 sequences, roughly 30% occurring once. The time point here: before trial treatment. The input for sequencing was PBMCs, taken before treatment. The source of these receptors is a female donor with ovarian cancer.

By proportion, this clonotype is medium-sized. This chain uses TRBV6-2 or TRBV6-3 with TRBJ2-7; TRBD1 aligns across 7 bases. The trim removed 5 bases at V and 3 bases at J, leaving 10 bases unmatched. This CDR3 comprises 15 residues. Germline-derived CDR1 and CDR2 are MNHEY and SVGEGT. For the CDR3, the DNA is TGTGCCAGCAGTGAATGGGCGACAGGGAGCTACGAGCAGTACTTC. Protein: CASSEWATGSYEQYF.

This clonotype was recorded many times. The V and J genes are TRBV6-1 and TRBJ1-5; TRBD1 is a possible D gene (6 bases). Trimming took off 8 bases at V and 8 bases at J, with 22 bases between the two ends. Germline values: CDR1 MNHNS, CDR2 SASEGT. There are 15 residues in the CDR3. As DNA, the CDR3 is TGTGCCAGCCGGGACGACACGGGACGGACAGAGCCCCAGCATTTT. This sequence encodes CASRDDTGRTEPQHF.

This clonotype was found many times. The chain uses TRBV7-9 and TRBJ1-1; D not resolved. Trimming removed 5 bases from V and 6 bases from J, with 10 bases in between. The CDR3 runs 12 residues. Per germline, CDR1 SEHNR and CDR2 FQNEAQ (reference sequence). CDR3: CASSPFGPEAFF. In DNA, the CDR3 is TGTGCCAGCAGCCCGTTCGGGCCTGAAGCTTTCTTT. Supplemented by reference TRBV7-9 and TRBJ1-1, the full variable domain reads DTGVSQNPRHKITKRGQNVTFRCDPISEHNRLYWYRQTLGQGPEFLTYFQNEAQLEKSRLLSDRFSAERPKGSFSTLEIQRTEQGDSAMYLCASSPFGPEAFFGQGTRLTVV.

For this clonotype: One base separates it from a far larger clone, so it is likely a read error. The chain employs TRBV6-8 and TRBJ2-7; D could derive from TRBD1 or TRBD2 (6 bases each). Germline values: CDR1 MNHGY, CDR2 SAAAGT. This CDR3 has 11 amino acids. The CDR3 here is CTSTGGHEQYF. The CDR3 region has the DNA TGTACCAGCACCGGGGGCCACGAGCAGTACTTC.

This clonotype appeared many times. V is TRBV5-6 and J is TRBJ1-5; 7 bases align to TRBD1. This CDR3 is built from 13 residues. V lost 1 base and J lost 7; bases outside the gene matches: 2. The V gene's germline CDR1 is SGHDT and CDR2 YYEEEE. The CDR3 sequence is CASSLRQGQPQHF. CDR3 coding DNA: TGTGCCAGCAGCTTGAGACAGGGCCAGCCCCAGCATTTT.

This clonotype qualifies as medium-sized (0.01 to 0.1%). J is TRBJ2-1 and V is TRBV6-6; 10 bases line up with TRBD2. This CDR3 has 19 amino acids. The germline gives CDR1 MNHNY, CDR2 SVGAGI (reference sequence). V shed 2 bases and J 7 bases; nucleotides not matched to a gene: 17. The chain's CDR3 is CASSYRAPTGTSEWNEQFF. CDR3 nucleotides: TGTGCCAGCAGTTACAGGGCACCGACCGGGACTAGCGAATGGAATGAGCAGTTCTTC.

Points on this clonotype: A far larger clone differs by one base, so this is likely a read error. The chain employs TRBV7-3 and TRBJ2-5, with 7 positions matching TRBD2. The CDR3 has 15 residues. Germline assignment: CDR1 SGHTA and CDR2 FQGTGA. The CDR3 region is CASSPPVGGRETRYF. In DNA form, the CDR3 reads TGTGCCAGCAGCCCTCCGGTCGGGGGGAGGGAGACCCGGTACTTC.